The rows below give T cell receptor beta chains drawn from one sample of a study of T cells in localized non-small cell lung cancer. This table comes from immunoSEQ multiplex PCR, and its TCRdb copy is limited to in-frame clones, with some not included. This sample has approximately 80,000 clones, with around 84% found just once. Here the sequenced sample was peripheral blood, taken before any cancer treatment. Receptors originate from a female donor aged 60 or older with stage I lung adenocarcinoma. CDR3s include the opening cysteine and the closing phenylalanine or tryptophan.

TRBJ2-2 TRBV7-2 CASSLAGQGTSDTGELFF
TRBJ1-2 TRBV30 CAWGEEVRTF
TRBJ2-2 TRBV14 CASSQVVGATGELFF
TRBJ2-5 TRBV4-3 CASSHVTSGRAATQYF
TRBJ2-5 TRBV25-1 CASSQRQTQYF
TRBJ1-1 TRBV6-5 CASSKRGVVTEAFF
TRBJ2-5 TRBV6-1 CASSGGETQYF
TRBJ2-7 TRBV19 CASSGDSTYEQYF
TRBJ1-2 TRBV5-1 CASSDRGQYGYTF
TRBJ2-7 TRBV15 CATSRVRLAGAQGEQYF
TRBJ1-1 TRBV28 CASSSFYQSGNTEAFF
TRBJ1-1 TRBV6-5 CASSFASNTEAFF
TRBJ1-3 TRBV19 CASSTDIGSGNTIYF
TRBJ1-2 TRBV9 CASSVSTTGGANPLGYTF
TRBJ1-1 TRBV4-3 CASSQDRTGRNTEAFF
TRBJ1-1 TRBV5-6 CASSFVVNTEAFF
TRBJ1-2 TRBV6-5 CASSPGSNYGYTF
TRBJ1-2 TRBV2 CASPVQRRSYGYTF
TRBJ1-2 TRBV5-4 CASSSTGGLDGYTF
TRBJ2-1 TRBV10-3 CAISDVSGSDNEQFF
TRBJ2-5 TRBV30 CAWSLALRRQRYGQETQYF
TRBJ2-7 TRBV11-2 CASSLVLGRGLTYEQYF
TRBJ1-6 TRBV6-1 CASIRTGTGISPLHF
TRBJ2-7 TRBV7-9 CASRSGGRSYEQYF
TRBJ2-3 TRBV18 CASSPLHGPADTQYF
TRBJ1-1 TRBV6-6 CASTLTDNTEAFF
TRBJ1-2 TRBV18 CASSPPGGASGYTF
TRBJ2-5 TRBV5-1 CASSSQGVPIETQYF